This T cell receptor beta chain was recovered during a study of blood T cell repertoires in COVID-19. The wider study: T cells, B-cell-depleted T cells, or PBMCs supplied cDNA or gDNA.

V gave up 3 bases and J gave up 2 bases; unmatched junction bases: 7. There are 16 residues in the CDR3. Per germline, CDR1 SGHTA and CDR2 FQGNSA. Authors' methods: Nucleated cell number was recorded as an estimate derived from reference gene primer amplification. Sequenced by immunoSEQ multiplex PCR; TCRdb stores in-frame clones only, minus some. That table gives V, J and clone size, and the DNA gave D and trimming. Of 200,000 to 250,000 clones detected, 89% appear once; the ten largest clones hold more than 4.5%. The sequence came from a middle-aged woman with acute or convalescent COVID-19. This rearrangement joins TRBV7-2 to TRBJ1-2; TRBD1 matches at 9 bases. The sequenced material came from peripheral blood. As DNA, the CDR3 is TGTGCCAGCAGCTTCTTTAGACAGGGGGAGAACTATGGCTACACCTTC. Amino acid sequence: CASSFFRQGENYGYTF.